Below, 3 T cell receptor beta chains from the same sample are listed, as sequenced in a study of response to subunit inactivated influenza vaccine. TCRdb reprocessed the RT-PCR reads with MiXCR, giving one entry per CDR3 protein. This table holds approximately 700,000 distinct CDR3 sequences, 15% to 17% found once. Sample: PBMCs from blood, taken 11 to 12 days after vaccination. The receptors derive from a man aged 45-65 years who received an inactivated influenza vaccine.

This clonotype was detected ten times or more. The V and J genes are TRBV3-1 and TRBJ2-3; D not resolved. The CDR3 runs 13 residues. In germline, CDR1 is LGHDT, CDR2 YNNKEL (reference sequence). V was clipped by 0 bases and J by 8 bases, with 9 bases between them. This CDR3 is CASSQEGRGTQYF. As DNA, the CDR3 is TGTGCCAGCAGCCAAGAGGGTAGAGGTACGCAGTATTTT.

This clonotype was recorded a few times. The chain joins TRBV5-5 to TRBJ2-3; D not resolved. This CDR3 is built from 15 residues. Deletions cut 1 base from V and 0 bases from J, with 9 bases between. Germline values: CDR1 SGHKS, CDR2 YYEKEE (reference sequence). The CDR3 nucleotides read TGTGCCAGCAGCTTGTCGCCCGGGAGCACAGATACGCAGTATTTT. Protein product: CASSLSPGSTDTQYF. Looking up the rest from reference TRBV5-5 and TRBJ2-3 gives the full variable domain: DAGVTQSPTHLIKTRGQQVTLRCSPISGHKSVSWYQQVLGQGPQFIFQYYEKEERGRGNFPDRFSARQFPNYSSELNVNALLLGDSALYLCASSLSPGSTDTQYFGPGTRLTVL.

The chain's CDR3 is CSGGRAAALSSTDTQYF. CDR3 in DNA: TGCAGTGGAGGACGGGCCGCGGCGCTCTCTTCCACAGATACGCAGTATTTT. The chain carries TRBV20-1 and TRBJ2-3; no clear D gene. Per germline, CDR1 DFQATT and CDR2 SNEGSKA (reference sequence). V was cut by 7 bases and J by 2 bases, with 25 bases left in between. The CDR3 sequence is 17 residues long.